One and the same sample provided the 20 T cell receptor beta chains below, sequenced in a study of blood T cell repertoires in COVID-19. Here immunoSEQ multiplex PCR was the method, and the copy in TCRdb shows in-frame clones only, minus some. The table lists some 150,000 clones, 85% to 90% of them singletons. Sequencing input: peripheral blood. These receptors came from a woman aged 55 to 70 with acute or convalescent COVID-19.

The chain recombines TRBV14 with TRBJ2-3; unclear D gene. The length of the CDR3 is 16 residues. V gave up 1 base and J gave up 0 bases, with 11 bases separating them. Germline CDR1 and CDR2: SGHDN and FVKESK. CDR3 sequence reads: CASSQVPRTSTDTQYF. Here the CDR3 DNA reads TGTGCCAGCAGCCAAGTCCCTAGAACTAGCACAGATACGCAGTATTTT.

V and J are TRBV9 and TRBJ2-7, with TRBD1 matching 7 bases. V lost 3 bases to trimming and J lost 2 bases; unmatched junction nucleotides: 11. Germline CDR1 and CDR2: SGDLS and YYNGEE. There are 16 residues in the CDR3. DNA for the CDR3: TGTGCCAGCAGCGCCCTGGGGACAGCCCTACCCTACGAGCAGTACTTC. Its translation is CASSALGTALPYEQYF. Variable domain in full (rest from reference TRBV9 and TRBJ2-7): DSGVTQTPKHLITATGQRVTLRCSPRSGDLSVYWYQQSLDQGLQFLIQYYNGEERAKGNILERFSAQQFPDLHSELNLSSLELGDSALYFCASSALGTALPYEQYFGPGTRLTVT.

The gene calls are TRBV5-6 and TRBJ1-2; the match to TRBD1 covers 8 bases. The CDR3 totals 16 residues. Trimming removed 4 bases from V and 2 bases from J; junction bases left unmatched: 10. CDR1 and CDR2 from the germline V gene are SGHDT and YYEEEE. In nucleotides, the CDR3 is TGTGCCAGCAGCAAAGGAACCGGGACAGGCAACTATGGCTACACCTTC. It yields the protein CASSKGTGTGNYGYTF.

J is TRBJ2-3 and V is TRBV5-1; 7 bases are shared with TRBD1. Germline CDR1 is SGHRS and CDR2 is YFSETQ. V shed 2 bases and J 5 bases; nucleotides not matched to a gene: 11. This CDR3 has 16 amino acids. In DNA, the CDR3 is TGCGCCAGCAGCTTCTACCAGGGGGAAGGAGGAGATACGCAGTATTTT. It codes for CASSFYQGEGGDTQYF. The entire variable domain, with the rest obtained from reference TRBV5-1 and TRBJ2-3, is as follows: KAGVTQTPRYLIKTRGQQVTLSCSPISGHRSVSWYQQTPGQGLQFLFEYFSETQRNKGNFPGRFSGRQFSNSRSEMNVSTLELGDSALYLCASSFYQGEGGDTQYFGPGTRLTVL.

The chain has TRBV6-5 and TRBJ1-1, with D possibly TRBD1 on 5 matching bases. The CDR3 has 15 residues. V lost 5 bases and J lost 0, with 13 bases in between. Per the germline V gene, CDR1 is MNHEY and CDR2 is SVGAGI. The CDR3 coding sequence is TGTGCCAGCAGTACACCGGGGGGGGTGAACACTGAAGCTTTCTTT. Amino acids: CASSTPGGVNTEAFF.

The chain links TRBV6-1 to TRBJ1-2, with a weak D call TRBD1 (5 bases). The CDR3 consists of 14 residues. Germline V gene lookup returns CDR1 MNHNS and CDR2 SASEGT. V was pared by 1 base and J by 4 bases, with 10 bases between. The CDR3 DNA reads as TGTGCCAGCAGTGAAGATCCAGGGTCCTATGGCTACACCTTC. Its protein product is CASSEDPGSYGYTF.

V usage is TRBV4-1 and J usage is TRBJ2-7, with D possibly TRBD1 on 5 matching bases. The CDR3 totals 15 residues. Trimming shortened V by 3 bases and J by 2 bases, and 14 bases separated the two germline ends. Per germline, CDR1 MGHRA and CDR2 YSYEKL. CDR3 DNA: TGCGCCAGCAGCCAGCAGACGACAGTTCCCTACGAGCAGTACTTC. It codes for CASSQQTTVPYEQYF.

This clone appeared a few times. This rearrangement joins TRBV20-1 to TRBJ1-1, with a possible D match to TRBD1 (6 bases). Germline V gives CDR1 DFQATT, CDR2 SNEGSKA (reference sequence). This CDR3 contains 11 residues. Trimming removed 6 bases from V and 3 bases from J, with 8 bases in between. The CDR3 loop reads CSADSDTEAFF. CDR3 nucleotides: TGCAGTGCGGACAGTGACACTGAAGCTTTCTTT.

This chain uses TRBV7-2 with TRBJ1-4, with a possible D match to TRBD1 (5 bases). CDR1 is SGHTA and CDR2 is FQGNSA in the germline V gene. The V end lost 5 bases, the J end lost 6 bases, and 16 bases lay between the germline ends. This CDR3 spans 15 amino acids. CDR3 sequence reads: CASSPGRRIDEKLFF. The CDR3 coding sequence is TGTGCCAGCAGCCCAGGGCGGAGAATAGATGAAAAACTGTTTTTT.

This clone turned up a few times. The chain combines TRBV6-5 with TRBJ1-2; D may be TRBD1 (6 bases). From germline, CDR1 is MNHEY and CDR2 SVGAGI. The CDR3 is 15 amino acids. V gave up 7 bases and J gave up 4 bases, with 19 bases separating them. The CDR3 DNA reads TGTGCCAGCAAATTAACCCGGGGGGCAAGCTATGGCTACACCTTC. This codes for CASKLTRGASYGYTF.

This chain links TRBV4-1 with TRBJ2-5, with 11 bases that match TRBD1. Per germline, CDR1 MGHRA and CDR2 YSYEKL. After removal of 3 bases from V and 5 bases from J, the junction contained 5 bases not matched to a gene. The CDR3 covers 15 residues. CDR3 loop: CASSHPGTGGETQYF. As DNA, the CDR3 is TGCGCCAGCAGCCACCCCGGGACAGGGGGGGAGACCCAGTACTTC.

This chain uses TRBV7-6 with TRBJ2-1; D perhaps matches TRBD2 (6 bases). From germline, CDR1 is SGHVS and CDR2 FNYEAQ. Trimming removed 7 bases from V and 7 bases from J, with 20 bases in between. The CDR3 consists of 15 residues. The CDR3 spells CASTLGASVGNEQFF. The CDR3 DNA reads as TGTGCCAGCACCCTTGGTGCTAGCGTGGGAAATGAGCAGTTCTTC.

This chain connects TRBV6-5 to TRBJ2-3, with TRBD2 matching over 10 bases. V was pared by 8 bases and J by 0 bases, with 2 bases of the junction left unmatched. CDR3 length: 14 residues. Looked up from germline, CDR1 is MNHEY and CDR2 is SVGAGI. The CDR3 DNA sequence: TGTGCCAGCCAGACTAGCGGGAGCACAGATACGCAGTATTTT. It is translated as CASQTSGSTDTQYF.

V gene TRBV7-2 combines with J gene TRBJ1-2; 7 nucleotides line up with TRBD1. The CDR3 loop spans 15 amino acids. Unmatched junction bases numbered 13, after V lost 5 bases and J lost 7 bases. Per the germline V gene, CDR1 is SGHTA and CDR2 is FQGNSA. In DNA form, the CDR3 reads TGTGCCAGCAGCCAATACAGGGGAGAGTTGGGTGGCTACACCTTC. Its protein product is CASSQYRGELGGYTF.

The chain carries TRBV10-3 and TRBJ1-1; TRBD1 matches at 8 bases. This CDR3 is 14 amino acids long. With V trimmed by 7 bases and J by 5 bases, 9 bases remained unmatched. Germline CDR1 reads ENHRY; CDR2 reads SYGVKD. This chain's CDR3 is CAIKLQGASTEAFF. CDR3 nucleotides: TGTGCCATCAAACTCCAGGGGGCATCTACTGAAGCTTTCTTT.

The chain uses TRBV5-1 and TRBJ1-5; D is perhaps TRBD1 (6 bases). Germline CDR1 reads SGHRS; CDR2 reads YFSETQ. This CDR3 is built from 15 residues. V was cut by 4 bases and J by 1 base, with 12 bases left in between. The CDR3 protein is CASSPSDRSNQPQHF. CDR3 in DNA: TGCGCCAGCAGCCCGTCAGACAGGAGCAATCAGCCCCAGCATTTT.

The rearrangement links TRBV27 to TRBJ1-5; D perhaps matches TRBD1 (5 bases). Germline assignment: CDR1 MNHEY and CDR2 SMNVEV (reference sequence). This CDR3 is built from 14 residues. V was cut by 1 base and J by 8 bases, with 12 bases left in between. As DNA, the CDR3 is TGTGCCAGCAGTTTATGGTCAGGGAACGAGCCCCAGCATTTT. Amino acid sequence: CASSLWSGNEPQHF.

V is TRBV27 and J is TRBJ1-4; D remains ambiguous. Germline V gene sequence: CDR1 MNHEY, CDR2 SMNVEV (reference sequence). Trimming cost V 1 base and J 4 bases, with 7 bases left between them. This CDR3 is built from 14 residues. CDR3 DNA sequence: TGTGCCAGCAGTTTATTGGGCCTTAATGAAAAACTGTTTTTT. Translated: CASSLLGLNEKLFF.

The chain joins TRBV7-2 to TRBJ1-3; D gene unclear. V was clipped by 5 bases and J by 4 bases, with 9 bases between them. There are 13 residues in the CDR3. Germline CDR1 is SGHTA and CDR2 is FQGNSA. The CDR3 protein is CASSTSTGNTIYF. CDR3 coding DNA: TGTGCCAGCAGCACGTCGACAGGAAACACCATATATTTT.

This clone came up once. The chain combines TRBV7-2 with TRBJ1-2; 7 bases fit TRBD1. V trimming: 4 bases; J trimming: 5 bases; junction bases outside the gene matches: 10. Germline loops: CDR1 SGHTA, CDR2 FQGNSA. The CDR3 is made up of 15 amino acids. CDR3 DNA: TGTGCCAGCAGCTCAGCCTCCGGGACAGCGTATGGCTACACCTTC. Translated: CASSSASGTAYGYTF.